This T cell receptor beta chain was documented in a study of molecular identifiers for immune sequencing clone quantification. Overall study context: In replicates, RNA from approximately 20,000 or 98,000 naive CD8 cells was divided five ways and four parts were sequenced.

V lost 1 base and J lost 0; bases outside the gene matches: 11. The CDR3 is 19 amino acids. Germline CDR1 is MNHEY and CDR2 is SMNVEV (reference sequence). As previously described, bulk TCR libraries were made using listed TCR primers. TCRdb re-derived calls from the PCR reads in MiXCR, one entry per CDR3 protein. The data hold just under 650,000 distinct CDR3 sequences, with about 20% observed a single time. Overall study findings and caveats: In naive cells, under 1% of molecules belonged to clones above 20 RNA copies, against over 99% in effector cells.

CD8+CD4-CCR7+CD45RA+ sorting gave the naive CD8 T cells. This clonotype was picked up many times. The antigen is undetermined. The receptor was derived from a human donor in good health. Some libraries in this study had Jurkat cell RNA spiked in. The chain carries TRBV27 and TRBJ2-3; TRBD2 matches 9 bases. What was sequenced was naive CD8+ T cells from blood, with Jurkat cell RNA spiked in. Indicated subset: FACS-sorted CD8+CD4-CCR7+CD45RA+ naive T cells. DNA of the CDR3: TGTGCCAGCAGTTTATTCGGCGGGAGGGCCGGGACGAGCACAGATACGCAGTATTTT. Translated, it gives CASSLFGGRAGTSTDTQYF.